This T cell receptor beta chain was recovered during a study of early T cells in non-severe SARS-CoV-2 infection. In the library, individual cDNA molecules carried attached unique molecular identifiers. Each CDR3 protein gets one entry after TCRdb re-called the 5' RACE reads with MiXCR. The table records tens of thousands of distinct CDR3 sequences, approximately 5.5% of them present only once. The germline V gene has CDR1 MDHEN and CDR2 SYDVKM. CDR3 length equals 15 residues. Trimming took 5 bases from V and 5 from J, leaving 16 bases between them. This clonotype was found many times. The J gene is TRBJ2-1, the V gene TRBV28, with a possible D match to TRBD2 (5 bases). This TCR was sampled from an adult who was a healthcare worker with PCR-confirmed SARS-CoV-2 infection or an uninfected control (not recorded which). Sequenced material: whole blood. In DNA form, the CDR3 reads TGTGCCAGCAGTCTCGGCGGAGGAGGCGACAATGAGCAGTTCTTC. It yields the protein CASSLGGGGDNEQFF.